The 5 T cell receptor beta chains in this list originate from one sample, sequenced in a study of cytomegalovirus exposure and HLA in healthy donors. Amplification used 60 Vbeta primers and 13 Jbeta primers. Method: immunoSEQ multiplex PCR; TCRdb's copy keeps in-frame clones and lacks some. The table lists roughly 200,000 clones, roughly 9.4% of them singletons. The specimen sequenced was PBMCs. The receptor set was obtained from a woman between 25 and 40 years old in good health and CMV-seropositive.

In the case of this clone: The same CDR3 also results from other DNA sequences found in this sample. The V and J genes are TRBV7-9 and TRBJ2-1; D remains ambiguous. There are 11 residues in the CDR3. Germline V lookup: CDR1 SEHNR, CDR2 FQNEAQ (reference sequence). V was cut by 5 bases and J by 10 bases, with 9 bases left in between. The DNA for the CDR3 is TGTGCCAGCAGCCACCAGTGGGAGCAGTTCTTC. This encodes CASSHQWEQFF.

The rearrangement uses TRBV27 and TRBJ2-7; 12 bases map to TRBD1. The CDR3 is 14 amino acids. Germline CDR1 reads MNHEY; CDR2 reads SMNVEV (reference sequence). Trimming at V came to 4 bases and at J to 6 bases, leaving 4 bases not matched to a gene. CDR3 DNA sequence: TGTGCCAGCAGTTCCCGGGACAGGGGGCCCGAGCAGTACTTC. Its protein is CASSSRDRGPEQYF.

This clone has just a few counts. The V gene is TRBV19, the J gene TRBJ1-2; 7 bases fit TRBD1. Germline V gene sequence: CDR1 LNHDA, CDR2 SQIVND (reference sequence). The trim removed 4 bases at V and 2 bases at J, leaving 1 base unmatched. The CDR3 is made up of 13 amino acids. CDR3 in amino acids: CASSRDSNYGYTF. The CDR3, as DNA: TGTGCCAGTAGTAGGGACAGCAACTATGGCTACACCTTC.

This clone came up a few times. V gene TRBV7-9 combines with J gene TRBJ1-3, with unresolved D. Germline V gene lookup returns CDR1 SEHNR and CDR2 FQNEAQ (reference sequence). The CDR3 extends over 14 amino acids. The V gene lost 1 base and the J gene lost 8 bases, with 12 bases spanning the gap. In DNA, the CDR3 is TGTGCCAGCAGCTTAGGCAGTGCAACCGACACCATATATTTT. It translates to CASSLGSATDTIYF.

In its sample, this clone was seen a few times. This rearrangement joins TRBV19 to TRBJ1-5; 7 positions match TRBD1. CDR3 size: 20 residues. Germline loops: CDR1 LNHDA, CDR2 SQIVND (reference sequence). V was pared by 2 bases and J by 0 bases, with 16 bases of the junction left unmatched. In nucleotides, the CDR3 is TGTGCCAGTAGTATAATCCCCTTTAAGGACAGGAGTTATAGCAATCAGCCCCAGCATTTT. Its protein product is CASSIIPFKDRSYSNQPQHF.